This T cell receptor beta chain was retrieved from a study of CD8 T cells in Susac syndrome. Whole-study findings and limits: In its TCR sequencing and HLA analysis, the study acknowledged that the number of individuals was relatively small.

Turning to this clonotype: Its antigen is still unknown.

Germline CDR1 reads MGHRA; CDR2 reads YSYEKL. The CDR3 is made up of 12 amino acids. With 3 bases removed from V and 2 bases from J, the gap between germline ends came to 5 bases. TCR beta sequences were obtained from blood CD8+ and CD4+ T cells. The patients who served as multiple sclerosis controls were treatment-naive and had stable or active relapsing-remitting disease that fulfilled the revised McDonald criteria. Negative isolation was used for CD8+ and CD4+ T cells and FACS enrichment for TEMRA cells. A quantity of 0.5 to 1 ug RNA underwent reverse transcription using random hexamers. Via MiXCR, TCRdb re-called the immunoSEQ multiplex PCR reads, giving one row per CDR3 protein. The repertoire includes around 180,000 distinct CDR3 sequences, roughly 95% of them detected once, and 0.15% to 0.2% sits in the top ten.

This chain connects TRBV4-1 to TRBJ2-7, with D possibly matching TRBD1 (5 bases). The source of this sequence is a human donor with multiple sclerosis. The sample was CD8+ T cells from PBMCs. This CDR3 reads CASSQTAYEQYF. CDR3 nucleotides: TGCGCCAGCAGCCAGACAGCCTACGAGCAGTACTTC.